The 23 T cell receptor beta chains reported below all come from one sample, sequenced in a study of T and B cells in COVID-19 patients (dated by TCRdb to the early 2020s). Genomic DNA extracted from blood, in amounts of about 220-500 ng, served as the starting material for amplifying TRB repertoires. Instrument on record: Illumina MiSeq. Multiplex PCR with BIOMED2 TRB-A/B primer pools was used to amplify the TRB rearrangements. TCRdb took the public reads, trimmed them with fastp at Q25, ran MiXCR for clone calling and kept in-frame beta chains. Here each entry gathers all rows of one CDR3 protein and keeps the most common genes and DNA. This sample comprises approximately 14,000 distinct CDR3 sequences, more than 25% of them detected only once. The ten most abundant clones make up 5.5% to 8.5% of the sample. Material: blood. The source of these receptors is a human donor who had recovered from COVID-19.

The genes are TRBV4-3 and TRBJ2-2; TRBD2 agrees at 7 bases. The trim removed 1 base at V and 7 bases at J, leaving 6 bases unmatched. The CDR3 has 15 amino acids. The germline V gene has CDR1 LGHNA and CDR2 YSLEER. CDR3 sequence: CASSQGTRVDGELFF. The CDR3 DNA follows: TGCGCCAGCAGCCAAGGGACTAGGGTCGACGGGGAGCTGTTTTTT.

This chain connects TRBV10-3 to TRBJ2-3; no clear D gene. V gave up 11 bases and J gave up 6 bases, with 12 bases separating them. The germline V gene encodes CDR1 ENHRY and CDR2 SYGVKD. The CDR3 consists of 11 residues. The CDR3 here is CAVAMFDTQYF. The CDR3 region has the DNA TGTGCCGTCGCCATGTTCGATACGCAGTATTTT.

With regard to this clonotype: This may stem from a read error, because a much larger clone lies one nucleotide away. The chain couples TRBV19 to TRBJ2-7, with 10 bases that match TRBD2. The J call is uncertain, as TRBJ2-1 better fits the DNA end. This CDR3 spans 16 amino acids. Looked up from germline, CDR1 is LNHDA and CDR2 is SQIVND (reference sequence). CDR3 region: CASSILAGDTYNEQFF. CDR3 sequence (DNA): TGTGCCAGTAGTATCCTAGCGGGAGACACCTACAATGAGCAGTTCTTC.

Only a few counts were recorded for this clonotype. The chain recombines TRBV6-2 or TRBV6-3 with TRBJ1-1; D possibly corresponds to TRBD1 (6 bases). The CDR3 runs 18 residues. Germline V gene lookup returns CDR1 MNHEY and CDR2 SVGEGT. Trimming left V 5 bases short and J 4 bases short, with 26 bases between. CDR3 sequence: CASSPMPPGHSRGTEAFF. As DNA, the CDR3 is TGTGCCAGCAGTCCCATGCCTCCGGGACACTCTAGGGGCACTGAAGCTTTCTTT.

Sample share makes this clonotype medium-sized. This sequence joins TRBV19 and TRBJ2-3, with D possibly TRBD1 on 6 matching bases. Deletions cut 11 bases from V and 0 bases from J, with 18 bases between. The germline gives CDR1 LNHDA, CDR2 SQIVND (reference sequence). This CDR3 has 15 amino acids. Here the CDR3 reads CARPPSGASTDTQYF. In nucleotides, the CDR3 is TGTGCCCGCCCCCCGTCAGGGGCTAGCACAGATACGCAGTATTTT.

This clonotype was recorded a few times. The chain is built from TRBV6-2 or TRBV6-3 and TRBJ1-6, with D possibly TRBD1 on 5 matching bases. With 10 bases removed from V and 6 bases from J, the gap between germline ends came to 13 bases. The CDR3 consists of 13 residues. CDR1 is MNHEY, CDR2 SVGEGT, per germline. The CDR3 here is CATTGRLNSPLHF. Here the CDR3 DNA reads TGTGCCACCACGGGACGGCTTAATTCACCCCTCCACTTT.

This rearrangement joins TRBV6-5 to TRBJ1-1; 12 bases fit TRBD1. Germline CDR1 and CDR2: MNHEY and SVGAGI. The ends lost 2 bases at V and 1 base at J; junction bases unmatched: 8. This CDR3 is 18 amino acids long. This CDR3 reads CASSYAGQGARGNTEAFF. CDR3 sequence (DNA): TGTGCCAGCAGTTACGCGGGACAGGGGGCGAGAGGGAACACTGAAGCTTTCTTT.

The chain combines TRBV7-2 with TRBJ2-3; D unresolved. CDR1 is SGHTA, CDR2 FQGNSA, per germline. With 4 bases removed from V and 5 bases from J, the gap between germline ends came to 13 bases. This CDR3 is built from 14 residues. CDR3 sequence: CASSSTWLVDTQYF. DNA of the CDR3: TGTGCCAGCAGCTCGACATGGTTGGTAGATACGCAGTATTTT.

Relative to its sample, this clonotype is medium-sized. The chain is built from TRBV30 and TRBJ2-1, with 7 bases fitting TRBD2. The CDR3 is made up of 14 amino acids. Unmatched junction bases numbered 9, after V lost 2 bases and J lost 8 bases. Germline V gene data show CDR1 as GTSNPN and CDR2 as SVGIG (reference sequence). In nucleotides, the CDR3 is TGTGCCTGGAGTCGGGCGGGGGTGGTCGATGAGCAGTTCTTC. This translates into CAWSRAGVVDEQFF. Full variable domain (rest looked up from reference TRBV30 and TRBJ2-1): SQTIHQWPATLVQPVGSPLSLECTVEGTSNPNLYWYRQAAGRGLQLLFYSVGIGQISSEVPQNLSASRPQDRQFILSSKKLLLSDSGFYLCAWSRAGVVDEQFFGPGTRLTVL.

At least ten counts were recorded for this clonotype. The chain couples TRBV6-5 to TRBJ1-6, with 7 bases aligning to TRBD1. Per the germline V gene, CDR1 is MNHEY and CDR2 is SVGAGI. V shed 5 bases and J 8 bases; nucleotides not matched to a gene: 6. CDR3 length: 14 amino acids. The CDR3 sequence: CASSTSGGDSPLHF. DNA of the CDR3: TGTGCCAGCAGTACCTCAGGGGGGGATTCACCCCTCCACTTT.

The rearrangement uses TRBV5-1 and TRBJ1-2; D not certain. Trimming removed 0 bases at V and 4 bases at J, with 13 bases between. CDR3 length equals 15 residues. Germline values: CDR1 SGHRS, CDR2 YFSETQ. The CDR3 here is CASSLGTSAGYGYTF. CDR3 DNA: TGCGCCAGCAGCTTGGGAACATCAGCGGGCTATGGCTACACCTTC.

V usage is TRBV7-2 and J usage is TRBJ2-1, with 11 bases identical to TRBD2. The germline V gene encodes CDR1 SGHTA and CDR2 FQGNSA. The CDR3 runs to 17 residues. J lost 3 bases, V lost 3 bases, and 7 bases had no gene match. The CDR3 here is CASSFNLAGGVYNEQFF. The CDR3 nucleotides read TGTGCCAGCAGCTTTAACCTAGCGGGAGGCGTCTACAATGAGCAGTTCTTC.

By proportion, this clonotype is medium-sized (0.01 to 0.1%). The chain has TRBV19 and TRBJ1-4; D uncertain. V dropped 6 bases and J dropped 1 base, with 15 bases sitting between them. This CDR3 has 16 residues. Looked up from germline, CDR1 is LNHDA and CDR2 is SQIVND (reference sequence). The CDR3 DNA is TGTGCCAGTAGACCATCAGGAGAACTAACTAATGAAAAACTGTTTTTT. Amino acids: CASRPSGELTNEKLFF.

The chain has TRBV6-5 and TRBJ2-3; no definite D call. This CDR3 has 13 amino acids. V gave up 5 bases and J gave up 4 bases, with 10 bases separating them. Germline V gene lookup returns CDR1 MNHEY and CDR2 SVGAGI. CDR3 nucleotides: TGTGCCAGCAGTGTATCCCTCCCAGATACGCAGTATTTT. As protein: CASSVSLPDTQYF.

This clonotype was seen more than once but under ten times. A junction end diverges from the germline sequence, so it may reflect a read error. This chain joins TRBV7-2 and TRBJ1-6; TRBD1 agrees at 8 bases. Germline V lookup: CDR1 SGHTA, CDR2 FQGNSA. CDR3 length: 16 residues. CDR3 in DNA: TGTGCCAGCAGCAGATACGGACAGGGCTATCATTCACCCCTCCACTTT. It yields the protein CASSRYGQGYHSPLHF. Complete variable domain (other parts from reference TRBV7-2 and TRBJ1-6): GAGVSQSPSNKVTEKGKDVELRCDPISGHTALYWYRQSLGQGLEFLIYFQGNSAPDKSGLPSDRFSAERTGGSVSTLTIQRTQQEDSAVYLCASSRYGQGYHSPLHFGNGTRLTVT.

This sequence joins TRBV6-5 and TRBJ1-1; D not resolved. The length of the CDR3 is 17 residues. V lost 0 bases and J 0 bases, leaving 14 bases between the germline ends. In germline, CDR1 is MNHEY, CDR2 SVGAGI. The CDR3 DNA reads TGTGCCAGCAGTTACTCGATCAGCCAGAGATTGAACACTGAAGCTTTCTTT. Amino acids: CASSYSISQRLNTEAFF.

By share, this clonotype ranks as medium-sized (0.01 to 0.1%). CDR3 region: CASSLRDRRGDTQYF. The CDR3 DNA reads as TGTGCCAGCAGTCTCCGGGACAGAAGGGGAGATACGCAGTATTTT. V gene TRBV6-5 combines with J gene TRBJ2-3; 7 nucleotides match TRBD1. Germline V gives CDR1 MNHEY, CDR2 SVGAGI. After removal of 5 bases from V and 5 bases from J, the junction contained 10 bases not matched to a gene. CDR3 size: 15 residues.

This clonotype has more than one count but fewer than ten. In DNA, the CDR3 is TGCGCCAGCAGCTTGCTCCCTAGCGGGGACTCCTACAATGAGCAGTTCTTC. It translates to CASSLLPSGDSYNEQFF. The chain is built from TRBV5-1 and TRBJ2-1, with 9 bases aligning to TRBD2. CDR1 is SGHRS, CDR2 YFSETQ, per germline. Trimming took 1 base from V and 0 from J; bases not matched to a gene: 5. The CDR3 is 17 amino acids.

This clonotype was found many times. This chain uses TRBV19 with TRBJ1-2; the match to TRBD1 covers 9 bases. After removal of 7 bases from V and 2 bases from J, the junction contained 8 bases not matched to a gene. Germline assignment: CDR1 LNHDA and CDR2 SQIVND (reference sequence). The CDR3 sequence is 15 residues long. The CDR3 DNA sequence: TGTGCCAGTATCGACAGGGGGAGACTAAACTATGGCTACACCTTC. Translating it yields CASIDRGRLNYGYTF.

This clonotype was counted a few times. The genes are TRBV5-6 and TRBJ2-1; D uncertain. The CDR3 length is 14 residues. Germline CDR1 and CDR2: SGHDT and YYEEEE. Trimming pared 3 bases from V and 6 bases from J, leaving 13 bases between. The CDR3 nucleotides are TGTGCCAGCAGCTCGGGTTCCCGTCTCAATGAGCAGTTCTTC. Translated, it gives CASSSGSRLNEQFF.

This clonotype was recorded a few times. The chain carries TRBV27 and TRBJ1-5; tentative D call: TRBD1 (5 bases). This CDR3 has 14 amino acids. Trimming stripped 5 bases from V and 5 bases from J, with 13 bases between. CDR1 and CDR2 from the germline V gene are MNHEY and SMNVEV (reference sequence). CDR3 residues: CASSPAGLHQPQHF. The CDR3 bases are TGTGCCAGCAGTCCCGCGGGGCTACATCAGCCCCAGCATTTT.

This clonotype was counted at least ten times. The chain has TRBV6-1 and TRBJ2-3; no clear D. This CDR3 comprises 11 residues. Between the trimmed V and J ends, which lost 7 bases and 5 bases, there was a span of 7 bases. The germline V gene has CDR1 MNHNS and CDR2 SASEGT. The CDR3 nucleotides are TGTGCCAGCAAGATTGGAGATACGCAGTATTTT. Translated, it gives CASKIGDTQYF.

The DNA of the CDR3 is TGCAGTGCTAGTAAGGTTAGCGGAAAATACGAGCAGTACTTC. Translation gives CSASKVSGKYEQYF. The chain has TRBV20-1 and TRBJ2-7, with D possibly being TRBD2 (6 bases). This CDR3 contains 14 residues. V was cut by 3 bases and J by 4 bases, with 16 bases left in between. Germline loops: CDR1 DFQATT, CDR2 SNEGSKA (reference sequence).